This entry concerns a single TCR beta chain. Its antigen is currently unknown. The record originates from a study of T cell responses to AZD1222 COVID-19 vaccine. General observations from the study: With two AZD1222 doses given, Spike-specific TCR breadth and depth both rose. Spike-wide coverage was observed for vaccine-associated CD4 TCRs, with dominant responses at 160-218 and 743-854.

Germline lookup yields CDR1 ENHRY and CDR2 SYGVKD. The length of the CDR3 is 16 residues. The V gene lost 3 bases and the J gene lost 3 bases, with 15 bases spanning the gap. The protocol was immunoSEQ multiplex PCR, while the TCRdb copy is restricted to in-frame clones and leaves out a portion. This table has around 110,000 clones, 70% to 90% appearing once. Source: peripheral blood, taken on day 0 of MenACWY control vaccination. The source is an adult in good health. The chain links TRBV10-3 to TRBJ2-1; D is unclear. CDR3: CAISEPQSSVYNEQFF. The CDR3 DNA reads TGTGCCATCAGTGAACCTCAGAGCAGCGTCTACAATGAGCAGTTCTTC.